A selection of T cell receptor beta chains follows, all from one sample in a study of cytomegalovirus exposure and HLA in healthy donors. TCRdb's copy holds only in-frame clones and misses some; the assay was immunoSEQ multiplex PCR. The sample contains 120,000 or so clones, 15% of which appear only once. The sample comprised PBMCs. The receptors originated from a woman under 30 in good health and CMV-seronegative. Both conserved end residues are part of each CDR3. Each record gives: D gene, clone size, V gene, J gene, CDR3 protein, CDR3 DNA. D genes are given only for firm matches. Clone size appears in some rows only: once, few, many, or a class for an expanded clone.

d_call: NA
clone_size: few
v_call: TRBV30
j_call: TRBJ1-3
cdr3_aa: CAWSYDMGNTIYF
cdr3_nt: TGTGCCTGGAGTTACGACATGGGCAACACCATATATTTT

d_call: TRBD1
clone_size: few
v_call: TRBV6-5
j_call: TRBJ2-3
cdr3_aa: CASRENRGTDTQYF
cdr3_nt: TGTGCCAGCAGAGAGAACAGGGGTACAGATACGCAGTATTTT

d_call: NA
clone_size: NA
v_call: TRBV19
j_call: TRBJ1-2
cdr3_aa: CASSIGVGDGYTF
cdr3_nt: TGTGCCAGTAGTATAGGTGTTGGAGATGGCTACACCTTC

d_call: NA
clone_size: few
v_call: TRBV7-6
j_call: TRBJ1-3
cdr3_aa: CASREGASGNTIYF
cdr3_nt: TGTGCCAGCCGGGAAGGCGCATCTGGAAACACCATATATTTT

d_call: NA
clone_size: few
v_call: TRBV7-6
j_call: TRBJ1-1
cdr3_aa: CASSLDSFSEASF
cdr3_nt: TGTGCCAGCAGCTTGGACAGTTTTTCTGAAGCTTCCTTT

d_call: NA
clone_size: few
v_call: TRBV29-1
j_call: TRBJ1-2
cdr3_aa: CSVESGRGYTF
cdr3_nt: TGCAGCGTTGAATCAGGGAGGGGCTACACCTTC

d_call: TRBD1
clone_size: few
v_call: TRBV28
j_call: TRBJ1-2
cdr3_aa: CASRGGTGLGYTF
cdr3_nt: TGTGCCAGCAGGGGAGGGACAGGGTTAGGCTACACCTTC

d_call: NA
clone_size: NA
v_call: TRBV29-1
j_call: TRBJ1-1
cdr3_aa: CSARQTGNTEAFF
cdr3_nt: TGCAGCGCCCGACAAACCGGGAACACTGAAGCTTTCTTT

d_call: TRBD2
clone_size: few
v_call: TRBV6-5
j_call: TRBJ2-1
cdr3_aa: CASSQRESNEQFF
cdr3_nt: TGTGCCAGCAGTCAGCGGGAATCAAATGAGCAGTTCTTC

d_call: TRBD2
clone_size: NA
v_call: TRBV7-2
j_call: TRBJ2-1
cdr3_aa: CASSQLGTKAFF
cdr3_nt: TGTGCCAGCAGCCAACTCGGGACTAAGGCGTTCTTC

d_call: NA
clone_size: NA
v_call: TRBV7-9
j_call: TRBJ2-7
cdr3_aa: CASSPPREKLNEQYF
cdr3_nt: TGTGCCAGCAGCCCACCGAGGGAAAAGCTCAACGAGCAGTACTTC